Many counts were recorded for the clone carrying this T cell receptor (beta chain). Its specificity is not known. The data were taken from a study of molecular identifiers for immune sequencing clone quantification. Previously published methods and listed TCR primers were used for the bulk TCR libraries. TCRdb used MiXCR to reprocess the PCR reads, holding one entry per CDR3 protein. The data show hundreds of thousands of distinct CDR3 sequences, about a fifth seen once. The CDR3 is 16 residues long. Deletions cut 0 bases from V and 2 bases from J, with 12 bases between. From germline, CDR1 is SGHAT and CDR2 FQNNGV. Sorted inputs of about 19,000 to 1,000,000 cells, with 10%, 30% or 50% RNA, yielded naive CD8 libraries. The study, taken as a whole, reports: Clones carrying above 20 RNA copies accounted for over 97% of effector molecules, under 1% in naive cells.

The chain employs TRBV11-2 and TRBJ2-3; tentative D call: TRBD1 (6 bases). Sequences were obtained from naive CD8+ T cells from blood, with Jurkat cell RNA spiked in. The subset: FACS-sorted CD8+CD4-CCR7+CD45RA+ naive T cells. The TCR was taken from a human donor in good health. Some libraries in this study had Jurkat cell RNA spiked in. CDR3: CASSLETGAYTDTQYF. The DNA for the CDR3 is TGTGCCAGCAGCTTAGAGACAGGAGCCTACACAGATACGCAGTATTTT.